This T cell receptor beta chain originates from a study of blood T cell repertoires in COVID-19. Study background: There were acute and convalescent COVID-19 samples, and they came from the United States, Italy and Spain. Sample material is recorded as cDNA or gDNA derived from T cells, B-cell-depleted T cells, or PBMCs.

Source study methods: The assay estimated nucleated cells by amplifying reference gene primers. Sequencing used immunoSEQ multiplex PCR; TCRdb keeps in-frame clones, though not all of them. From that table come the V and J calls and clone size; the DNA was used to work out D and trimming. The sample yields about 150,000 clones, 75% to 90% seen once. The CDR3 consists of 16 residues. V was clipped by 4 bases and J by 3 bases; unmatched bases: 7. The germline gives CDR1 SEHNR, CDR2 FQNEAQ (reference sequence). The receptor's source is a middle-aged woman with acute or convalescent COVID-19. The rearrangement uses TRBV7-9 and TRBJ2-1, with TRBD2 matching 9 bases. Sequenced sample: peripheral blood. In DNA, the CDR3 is TGTGCCAGCAGCTCGAAACTAGCGGGTGACTACAATGAGCAGTTCTTC. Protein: CASSSKLAGDYNEQFF.